This T cell receptor beta chain was obtained from a study of memory CD4+ T cells and cytomegalovirus serostatus (dated by TCRdb to the late 2010s). Regarding the complete study: The 35 or so healthy Belgian adults in the cohort included 9 who were CMV seropositive and around 25 who were CMV seronegative. To replicate a published TCR-based CMV serostatus classifier, the study sequenced CD4+ memory TCRbeta repertoires from a Belgian cohort whose cytomegalovirus serostatus was known.

The CDR3 has 14 amino acids, counting the end cysteine and phenylalanine. CDR3 DNA only is kept here, 42 bases in frame from base 1. CDR1 and CDR2 are drawn from the germline V gene: SGHNT, YENEEA. Single viable CD3+CD4+CD8-CD45RO+ cells were sorted as memory CD4+ T cells on a FACSAria II. CMV serostatus was assessed using a Roche Elecsys assay, by which serum IgG against CMV pp150, pp28, p38 and p52 was detected. Following thawing, total CD4+ T cells were enriched through positive selection using CD4 magnetic microbeads. The samples came from a separate study whose specific focus was interrogating the CD4+ T cell memory repertoire. Following standard operating procedures, peripheral blood mononuclear cells were isolated and cryopreserved, while serum was kept at -80 degrees C. Staining used CD3-PerCP (BW264/56), CD4-APC (RPA-T4), CD45RO-PE (UCHT1) and CD8-Pacific Orange (3B5) antibodies, with Sytox blue excluding non-viable cells.

The Quick-DNA Microprep Kit was used to extract genomic DNA from the sorted cells. Amplification of TCRbeta DNA was done with the immunoSEQ hsTCRbeta kit, following the protocol from the manufacturer. An Illumina MiSeq instrument was used to sequence the TCRbeta libraries. The study's processing was this. Once out-of-frame sequences had been removed, 2,204,828 distinct TCRbeta sequences were left, which works out to an average of roughly 70,000 per individual. Each individual was scored by the count of over 150 previously reported CMV-associated TCRbeta sequences and the total productive distinct TCRbeta count. A beta-binomial model was reimplemented in Python, and scikit-learn random forests with default parameters were trained on US cohort data. Classifier performance on the Belgian cohort was summarized as median AUC with percentile confidence intervals over 10,000 bootstrap iterations. TCRdb provides this immuneACCESS table in a form limited to in-frame rearrangements. Some clones are lacking; in checked studies, under half of them reflect an unresolved V gene, and why the rest are absent is not known. The V and J calls and clone size were taken over from that table, and D and trimming were inferred from the DNA. Recorded for this sample are approximately 60,000 clones; over 70% of them occurred a single time. The ten largest clones take up over 2% of the sample.

Paper-wide results and their limitations: Of 164 previously reported CMV-associated TCRbeta sequences, over 65 appeared in the CD4+ memory repertoires, each in one to five individuals. Only CD4+CD45RO+ memory cells were sequenced, in contrast to the original study, in which naive and memory CD4+ and CD8+ populations were covered. On the Belgian cohort, the classifier based on the original framework reached a median bootstrapped AUC of approximately 0.95, with a 95% CI of 0.76-1.00. For CMV serostatus prediction, a median bootstrapped AUC of approximately 0.95 was reached with the original framework, and a median bootstrapped AUC of around 0.9 was reached with a US-trained random forest. The results were interpreted as suggesting that the CMV-associated TCR signature is mostly present in the CD4+ memory repertoire.

Notes on this clone: The antigen it binds to is not known. The junction and the germline gene differ at one end; a read error may be behind it.

Sequenced: memory CD4+ T cells from blood. Recombination connected TRBV11-3 to TRBJ1-2; possibly the D gene is TRBD1, per 6 matching bases. The clonotype originates from an adult in good health and CMV-seropositive. The CDR3 protein: CASSLETGHYGYTF. The DNA sequence is TGTGCCAGCAGCCTAGAGACAGGCCACTATGGCTACACCTTC.